This T cell receptor beta chain was observed in a study of vaccination effects on CD4 cells after COVID-19. Study as a whole: Vaccination followed sampling of two convalescent patients by 16 days and one week respectively.

Trimming took off 8 bases at V and 3 bases at J, with 14 bases between the two ends. The germline gives CDR1 SGHNT, CDR2 YENEEA. The CDR3 totals 14 residues. ViraFEST expansion of antigen-specific CD4+ T cells with viral peptide pools preceded sequencing. CD4+ T cell isolation took place after 10 days of culture. The person was diagnosed with PCR-confirmed SARS-CoV-2 infection between March and December 2020. Both day 3 and day 7 saw half the medium replaced with IL-2 medium. Libraries were prepared by immunoSEQ multiplex PCR; TCRdb keeps only in-frame clonotypes and omits some of them. The sample includes about 45,000 clones, roughly 75% of them seen just once. Study-wide results and limits: A shortage of convalescent patients and an absence of early post-infection timepoints characterized the study. Marked contraction was observed in infection-induced and vaccine-induced clones late after vaccination.

This clone is a singleton in its sample. The antigen remains unidentified. The sequence came from a human donor who had a prior SARS-CoV-2 infection. The sample consisted of CD4+ T cells from PBMCs cultured with a peptide pool, taken before COVID-19 vaccination. This sequence joins TRBV11-3 and TRBJ1-5, with D possibly TRBD1 on 6 matching bases. The CDR3 is CASPQDSPNQPQHF. DNA of the CDR3: TGTGCCAGCCCCCAGGACAGTCCCAATCAGCCCCAGCATTTT. The full variable domain, completed using reference TRBV11-3 and TRBJ1-5, is EAGVVQSPRYKIIEKKQPVAFWCNPISGHNTLYWYLQNLGQGPELLIRYENEEAVDDSQLPKDRFSAERLKGVDSTLKIQPAELGDSAVYLCASPQDSPNQPQHFGDGTRLSIL.